The 4 T cell receptor beta chains given below trace back to one sample, sequenced in a study of T-cell reconstitution after alpha-beta-depleted transplantation in children. The library targeted TCRbeta and was prepared with unique molecular identifiers. MiXCR, run by TCRdb on the PCR reads, gives a single entry per CDR3 protein. The table shows more than 300,000 distinct CDR3 sequences, with roughly 17% occurring only once. This sample comprised PBMCs, mostly from graft donor cells, obtained 360 days after TCRalphabeta/CD19-depleted stem cell transplant. The origin of the receptors is a male patient aged 2-10 years who had a stem cell transplant for acute lymphoblastic leukemia, so the T cells may come from the graft donor.

In this sample, this clonotype turned up a few times. The chain joins TRBV14 to TRBJ2-7; 9 nucleotides agree with TRBD2. The V gene's germline CDR1 is SGHDN and CDR2 FVKESK. The CDR3 is made up of 17 amino acids. The V and J ends lost 0 bases and 3 bases, in that order; junction bases with no gene match: 9. CDR3 DNA: TGTGCCAGCAGCCAAGAGGGTCGACTAGCGGAGCTCTACGAGCAGTACTTC. Amino acid sequence: CASSQEGRLAELYEQYF.

The J gene is TRBJ2-3, the V gene TRBV12-3 or TRBV12-4, with TRBD1 identical over 10 bases. This CDR3 is 15 amino acids long. Trimming took 6 bases from V and 1 from J; bases not matched to a gene: 4. The DNA for the CDR3 is TGTGCCAGCAGGGGGACAGGGGAACGCACAGATACGCAGTATTTT. Translation: CASRGTGERTDTQYF.

This clonotype was recorded a few times. The rearrangement links TRBV23-1 to TRBJ2-7; D is possibly TRBD1 (6 bases). TRBV23-1 has ORF status, its function being uncertain. Trimming stripped 0 bases from V and 1 base from J, with 13 bases between. The CDR3 spans 16 residues. The CDR3: CASSQSWTVSSYEQYF. In DNA, the CDR3 is TGCGCCAGCAGTCAATCGTGGACAGTCTCGTCCTACGAGCAGTACTTC.

There are many counts of this clonotype. The J gene is TRBJ2-1, the V gene TRBV10-3; 10 bases align to TRBD2. Germline loops: CDR1 ENHRY, CDR2 SYGVKD. The CDR3 runs to 15 residues. The trim removed 6 bases at V and 0 bases at J, leaving 2 bases unmatched. CDR3 residues: CAIRSGRGSYNEQFF. Here the CDR3 DNA reads TGTGCCATCAGAAGCGGGAGGGGCTCCTACAATGAGCAGTTCTTC.